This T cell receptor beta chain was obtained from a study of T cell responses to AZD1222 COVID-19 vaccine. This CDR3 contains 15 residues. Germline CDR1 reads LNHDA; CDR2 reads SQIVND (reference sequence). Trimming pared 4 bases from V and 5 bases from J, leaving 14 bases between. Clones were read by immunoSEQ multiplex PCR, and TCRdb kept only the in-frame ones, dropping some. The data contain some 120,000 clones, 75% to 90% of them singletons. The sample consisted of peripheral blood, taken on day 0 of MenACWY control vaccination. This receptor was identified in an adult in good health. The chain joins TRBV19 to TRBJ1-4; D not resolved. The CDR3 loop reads CASSTTNRLNEKLFF. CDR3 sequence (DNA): TGTGCCAGTAGTACGACAAACCGTCTCAATGAAAAACTGTTTTTT.